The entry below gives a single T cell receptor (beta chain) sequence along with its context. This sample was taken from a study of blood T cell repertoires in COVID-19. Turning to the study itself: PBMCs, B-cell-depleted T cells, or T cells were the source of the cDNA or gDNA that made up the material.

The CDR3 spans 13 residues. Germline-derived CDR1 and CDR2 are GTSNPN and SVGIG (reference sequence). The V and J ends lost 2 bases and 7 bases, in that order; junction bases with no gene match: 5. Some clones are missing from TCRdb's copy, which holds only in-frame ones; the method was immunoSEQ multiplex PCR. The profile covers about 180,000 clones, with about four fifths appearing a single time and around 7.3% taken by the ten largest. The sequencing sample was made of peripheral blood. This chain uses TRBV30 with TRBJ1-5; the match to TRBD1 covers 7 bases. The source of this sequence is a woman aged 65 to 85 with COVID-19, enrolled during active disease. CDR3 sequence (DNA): TGTGCCTGGAGTACAGGGGAACGGCAGCCCCAGCATTTT. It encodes CAWSTGERQPQHF.